Listed here are 13 T cell receptor beta chains from one sample, sequenced in a study of blood T cell repertoires in COVID-19. The method was immunoSEQ multiplex PCR; TCRdb's version includes in-frame clones alone and lacks a portion of them. The sample shows about 16,000 clones, around 90% of them seen only once. Input material: peripheral blood. These TCRs come from a man aged 60-69 years with acute or convalescent COVID-19.

The V call is TRBV9, the J call TRBJ2-7; 7 bases agree with TRBD2. The germline CDR1 and CDR2 sequences are SGDLS and YYNGEE. The ends lost 3 bases at V and 0 bases at J; junction bases unmatched: 6. CDR3 size: 15 residues. In DNA, the CDR3 is TGTGCCAGCAGCGGAGGACTAGGCCTCTCCTACGAGCAGTACTTC. Amino acids: CASSGGLGLSYEQYF.

The chain recombines TRBV5-1 with TRBJ2-5; no firm D call. Germline V gene lookup returns CDR1 SGHRS and CDR2 YFSETQ. CDR3 length: 12 amino acids. Trimming took off 0 bases at V and 5 bases at J, with 5 bases between the two ends. The CDR3 is CASSLGVETQYF. DNA of the CDR3: TGCGCCAGCAGCTTGGGAGTGGAGACCCAGTACTTC. Full variable domain (rest looked up from reference TRBV5-1 and TRBJ2-5): KAGVTQTPRYLIKTRGQQVTLSCSPISGHRSVSWYQQTPGQGLQFLFEYFSETQRNKGNFPGRFSGRQFSNSRSEMNVSTLELGDSALYLCASSLGVETQYFGPGTRLLVL.

This clone appeared a few times. The gene calls are TRBV2 and TRBJ2-6; D is uncertain. Trimming left V 6 bases short and J 0 bases short, with 12 bases between. The CDR3 length is 16 residues. CDR1 SNHLY and CDR2 FYNNEI come from the germline V gene. The CDR3 loop is CASRRGSTSGANVLTF. The CDR3 DNA reads as TGTGCCAGCAGGCGAGGTAGCACCTCTGGGGCCAACGTCCTGACTTTC.

The CDR3 sequence: CASSPTSGSSYNEQFF. In DNA, the CDR3 is TGTGCCAGCAGCCCGACTAGCGGGAGCTCCTACAATGAGCAGTTCTTC. J is TRBJ2-1 and V is TRBV7-9; TRBD2 matches at 12 bases. V was pared by 5 bases and J by 0 bases, with 2 bases of the junction left unmatched. From germline, CDR1 is SEHNR and CDR2 FQNEAQ (reference sequence). This CDR3 has 16 residues.

The rearrangement links TRBV19 to TRBJ2-1, with TRBD2 matching 12 bases. CDR3 size: 20 residues. Germline lookup yields CDR1 LNHDA and CDR2 SQIVND (reference sequence). After removal of 7 bases from V and 4 bases from J, the junction contained 20 bases not matched to a gene. The CDR3 DNA is TGTGCCAGTACTCATAAAGGTCGACTAGCGGGAGTCTTTATGTACAATGAGCAGTTCTTC. This codes for CASTHKGRLAGVFMYNEQFF.

The chain's CDR3 is CASSPKETQYF. As DNA, the CDR3 is TGTGCCAGCAGTCCAAAAGAGACCCAGTACTTC. The chain links TRBV12-3 or TRBV12-4 to TRBJ2-5; the D is unclear. CDR3 size: 11 residues. Trimming took 5 bases from V and 3 from J, leaving 4 bases between them.

The CDR3 loop is CAISERASGTPDTQYF. CDR3 nucleotides: TGTGCCATCAGTGAGCGCGCTAGCGGGACCCCGGATACGCAGTATTTT. The rearrangement links TRBV10-3 to TRBJ2-3; 9 bases match TRBD2. The CDR3 contains 16 residues. J lost 6 bases, V lost 2 bases, and 9 bases had no gene match. Germline CDR1 and CDR2: ENHRY and SYGVKD.

This clone appeared once. The chain has TRBV18 and TRBJ2-2, with TRBD1 matching 8 bases. Germline values: CDR1 KGHSH, CDR2 LQKENI. The V segment lost 3 bases and the J segment 5 bases; nucleotides outside the gene matches: 5. CDR3 length: 15 residues. CDR3 sequence (DNA): TGTGCCAGCTCACCTTCGACAGGGGATACCGGGGAGCTGTTTTTT. Translation gives CASSPSTGDTGELFF.

The J gene is TRBJ2-2, the V gene TRBV7-7; D not certain. CDR1 is SSHAT, CDR2 FNYEAQ, per germline (reference sequence). V lost 6 bases to trimming and J lost 2 bases, with 13 bases between them. This CDR3 spans 15 amino acids. In DNA, the CDR3 is TGTGCCAGCAGACCCACCGGTACCAACACCGGGGAGCTGTTTTTT. This codes for CASRPTGTNTGELFF.

The chain recombines TRBV10-3 with TRBJ2-3, with 15 bases that match TRBD2. Germline CDR1 and CDR2: ENHRY and SYGVKD. This CDR3 spans 18 amino acids. V dropped 10 bases and J dropped 1; count of bases not matched to a gene: 12. CDR3 residues: CATTPIRTSGRGTDTQYF. CDR3 DNA: TGTGCCACCACCCCAATTAGGACTAGCGGGAGGGGCACAGATACGCAGTATTTT.

This clone was found once. The V gene is TRBV11-2, the J gene TRBJ2-2; the D gene is possibly TRBD2 (5 bases). The CDR3 loop spans 17 amino acids. The V end lost 5 bases, the J end lost 0 bases, and 16 bases lay between the germline ends. The germline gives CDR1 SGHAT, CDR2 FQNNGV. The CDR3 region is CASSTPVRRPNTGELFF. DNA of the CDR3: TGTGCCAGCAGCACCCCCGTGAGGAGGCCGAACACCGGGGAGCTGTTTTTT.

In its sample, this clone was seen a few times. The rearrangement uses TRBV18 and TRBJ2-5, with 7 bases that match TRBD1. The germline CDR1 and CDR2 sequences are KGHSH and LQKENI. Unmatched junction bases numbered 6, after V lost 6 bases and J lost 2 bases. This CDR3 is built from 14 residues. In DNA, the CDR3 is TGTGCCAGCTCGACCGGGACAGCTCAAGAGACCCAGTACTTC. Its protein product is CASSTGTAQETQYF.

The rearrangement uses TRBV5-1 and TRBJ2-5; D gene ambiguous. Germline assignment: CDR1 SGHRS and CDR2 YFSETQ. Trimming pared 7 bases from V and 4 bases from J, leaving 20 bases between. The CDR3 covers 15 residues. CDR3 nucleotides: TGCGCCAGCTGGGCCGGTGCACAGTCTCCAGAGACCCAGTACTTC. It specifies CASWAGAQSPETQYF.